These 10 T cell receptor beta chains share one sample of origin, sequenced in a study of blood T cell repertoires in COVID-19. Measured with immunoSEQ multiplex PCR; TCRdb has only the in-frame clones, and not every one. Here the sample spans about 50,000 clones, over 75% being singletons. The sequenced sample was peripheral blood. The receptor set was obtained from a woman aged 55-70 years with acute or convalescent COVID-19.

The V gene is TRBV7-9, the J gene TRBJ2-7; the match to TRBD1 covers 7 bases. CDR3 size: 14 residues. V was pared by 5 bases and J by 5 bases, with 9 bases of the junction left unmatched. Germline V gene sequence: CDR1 SEHNR, CDR2 FQNEAQ (reference sequence). In DNA form, the CDR3 reads TGTGCCAGCAGCATCGACAGGGCGCGAAACGAGCAGTACTTC. Translation gives CASSIDRARNEQYF.

V and J are TRBV10-3 and TRBJ2-3; D is perhaps TRBD2 (5 bases). V lost 5 bases to trimming and J lost 0 bases, with 15 bases between them. This CDR3 has 16 residues. Germline values: CDR1 ENHRY, CDR2 SYGVKD. Here the CDR3 DNA reads TGTGCCATCAGTCCAATGGGGAGTACTAGCACAGATACGCAGTATTTT. It yields the protein CAISPMGSTSTDTQYF.

The CDR3 region is CASSTPGQGSYEQYF. The DNA for the CDR3 is TGTGCCAGCAGTACTCCGGGACAGGGGTCCTACGAGCAGTACTTC. The chain recombines TRBV6-6 with TRBJ2-7; the match to TRBD1 covers 10 bases. The CDR3 consists of 15 residues. Germline V CDR1 and CDR2: MNHNY, SVGAGI (reference sequence). J lost 1 base, V lost 5 bases, and 5 bases had no gene match.

In nucleotides, the CDR3 is TGTGCCAGCAGCTTGGGCAGTAGCTATGGCTACACCTTC. It yields the protein CASSLGSSYGYTF. The chain employs TRBV7-9 and TRBJ1-2; the D is unclear. The CDR3 runs to 13 residues. The germline CDR1 and CDR2 sequences are SEHNR and FQNEAQ (reference sequence). V gave up 3 bases and J gave up 4 bases, with 9 bases separating them. Full variable domain (outside the CDR3, taken from reference TRBV7-9 and TRBJ1-2): DTGVSQNPRHKITKRGQNVTFRCDPISEHNRLYWYRQTLGQGPEFLTYFQNEAQLEKSRLLSDRFSAERPKGSFSTLEIQRTEQGDSAMYLCASSLGSSYGYTFGSGTRLTVV.

Only a few counts were recorded for this clone. V is TRBV28 and J is TRBJ1-5, with 7 positions matching TRBD1. V was clipped by 2 bases and J by 5 bases; unmatched bases: 6. Germline-derived CDR1 and CDR2 are MDHEN and SYDVKM. The CDR3 sequence is 15 residues long. CDR3 region: CASSLDTQGYQPQHF. Here the CDR3 DNA reads TGTGCCAGCAGTTTAGATACACAGGGGTATCAGCCCCAGCATTTT.

The chain is built from TRBV19 and TRBJ1-5; 7 bases match TRBD1. The CDR3 loop spans 14 amino acids. The V segment lost 6 bases and the J segment 7 bases; nucleotides outside the gene matches: 9. CDR1 and CDR2 from the germline V gene are LNHDA and SQIVND (reference sequence). The CDR3 loop reads CASSLRGREQPQHF. CDR3 bases: TGTGCCAGTAGCCTGAGGGGGCGCGAACAGCCCCAGCATTTT.

The V and J genes are TRBV9 and TRBJ2-2; 9 bases match TRBD1. Trimming removed 4 bases from V and 7 bases from J; junction bases left unmatched: 11. The CDR3 length is 16 residues. Germline V gives CDR1 SGDLS, CDR2 YYNGEE. The CDR3 loop reads CASSTHPGTGNGELFF. The DNA for the CDR3 is TGTGCCAGCAGCACCCACCCCGGGACAGGGAACGGGGAGCTGTTTTTT.

The chain has TRBV7-3 and TRBJ2-1, with 8 bases lining up with TRBD2. After removal of 5 bases from V and 6 bases from J, the junction contained 12 bases not matched to a gene. The germline V gene encodes CDR1 SGHTA and CDR2 FQGTGA. This CDR3 has 16 amino acids. CDR3 sequence (DNA): TGTGCCAGCAGCCTACGCTGGAGCGGGGGTTCCAATGAGCAGTTCTTC. It encodes CASSLRWSGGSNEQFF.

This clone was counted between two and nine times. The chain employs TRBV7-6 and TRBJ1-4, with 7 bases matching TRBD1. Germline V gene lookup returns CDR1 SGHVS and CDR2 FNYEAQ. Trimming cost V 0 bases and J 5 bases; bases outside gene matches: 6. The CDR3 contains 16 residues. The CDR3 spells CASSLAGRGRNEKLFF. CDR3 sequence (DNA): TGTGCCAGCAGCTTAGCAGGCAGGGGGAGGAATGAAAAACTGTTTTTT.

This rearrangement joins TRBV18 to TRBJ1-2; D gene uncertain. The CDR3 has 13 residues. V lost 1 base to trimming and J lost 6 bases, with 9 bases between them. CDR1 and CDR2 from the germline V gene are KGHSH and LQKENI. The chain's CDR3 is CASSPQADDGYTF. The CDR3 DNA reads as TGTGCCAGCTCACCACAAGCGGACGATGGCTACACCTTC.